The T cell receptor (beta chain) under discussion was sequenced for a study of spatial heterogeneity in lung cancer (dated by TCRdb to about 2019). Describing the broader study: Beta-chain transcripts were consistently detected in greater numbers than alpha-chain transcripts, which likely reflects a higher abundance of beta-chain transcripts. In non-small cell lung cancer, the study quantitatively compared TCR alpha and beta repertoires across several tumor regions, matched nontumor lung, and blood. TCR repertoire features were related to nonsynonymous mutation counts determined by whole-exome sequencing of tumor tissue. At surgery, over 200 tumor regions, 61 to 65 matched nontumor lung samples and some 54 PBMC samples were TCR-sequenced for both alpha and beta chains. In tumor regions, TCR transcript counts showed a strong correlation with a T cell transcriptional module score derived from matched bulk RNA-seq. In the raw uncorrected reads, each unique combination of TCR and UMI appeared more than ten times on average. What the work shows at the level of the full study, not this receptor alone: The tumor nonsynonymous mutation count correlated with the number of expanded intratumoral alpha and beta TCRs. Counts of ubiquitous and regional expanded TCRs correlated with counts of ubiquitous and regional nonsynonymous mutations, respectively. Confirming at a functional level the hypothesis that regional TCRs recognize regional mutations was considered to require additional single-cell paired TCR alpha and beta sequencing. TCR-seq coverage of tumor T cells was estimated at only approximately 7% for alpha chains and 12% to 15% for beta chains.

The time point label for this specimen denotes: sample taken at primary tumor resection. The donors were 65 to 85 patients from the lung TRACERx cohort who had early-stage, untreated non-small cell lung cancer. Without any cell sorting, TCR sequencing was performed on whole RNA extracted either from tumor and nontumor lung tissue or from cryopreserved PBMC samples. Only patients with enough RNA available from two or more tumor regions were chosen for TCR sequencing. A lung pathologist reviewed the tumor and adjacent nontumor lung specimens before the specimens were selected. As encoded in the germline V gene, CDR1 is LGHNA while CDR2 is YSLEER. Between the V and J ends, shortened by 0 bases and 2 bases respectively, the junction contains 9 bases. The CDR3 runs 15 amino acids, cysteine and phenylalanine included. This entry keeps only the CDR3 DNA: 45 bases, framed from base 1. As to this clonotype: What this receptor recognizes is not known. No per-base quality is available; no much larger clone lies one base away.

To prepare the library, 5' RACE was applied. The instrument was a NextSeq 500. In the TCR library protocol, a unique molecular identifier was attached to each TCR cDNA molecule so that PCR and sequencing errors could be corrected. Turning to the authors' computational methods: TCR identification, UMI-based error correction and CDR3 extraction were all carried out with Decombinator tools. TCRs above a frequency of 2 per 1,000, corresponding to the top 1% of the tumor frequency distribution, were defined as expanded. Expanded tumor TCRs statistically deemed absent (corrected P<0.05) from at least one tumor region were classed as regional, and all other expanded tumor TCRs were classed as ubiquitous. Renyi diversity was calculated using the R vegan package after each repertoire was subsampled 100 times to 5,000 TCRs. CDR3 similarity networks were built from amino acid triplet string-kernel similarity, with CDR3s being connected when pairwise similarity was above 0.82. The public reads were reanalyzed by TCRdb: fastp trimming at Q25, MiXCR alignment, in-frame beta chains only. Under each unique CDR3 protein, matching rows form one entry showing the most common genes and DNA. None of the V and J calls come from the authors' own analysis; TCRdb made them. The sample contains thousands of distinct CDR3 sequences, around 11% of them found a single time. Of the sample, approximately 10% falls within the top ten clones.

The sequencing here drew on lung tumor tissue, taken at surgery. This sequence originates from a female donor with early-stage non-small cell lung cancer. The rearrangement joined TRBV4-3 to TRBJ2-3; a confident D gene designation cannot be given. The nucleotide sequence reads as follows: TGCGCCAGCAGCCAAGAGGTATATCTCACAGATACGCAGTATTTT. Its protein product is CASSQEVYLTDTQYF.